This TCR beta chain derives from a study of control samples from healthy donors and cancer patients. The CDR3 is 12 amino acids. V shed 4 bases and J shed 7 bases, with 10 bases lying between them. Germline loops: CDR1 MGHDK, CDR2 SYGVNS. TCRdb keeps only in-frame clones here, not all; method: immunoSEQ multiplex PCR. The sample lists 130,000 to 150,000 clones; approximately 91% were seen once. This clone was detected a few times. This TCR derives from a young man in good health. Sequencing was performed on blood. The rearrangement links TRBV25-1 to TRBJ1-2; D uncertain. The CDR3, as DNA: TGTGCCAGCAGTGCGGGTGGAGGTGGCTACACCTTC. Its translation: CASSAGGGGYTF.